This T cell receptor beta chain was captured by sequencing in a study of cytomegalovirus exposure and HLA in healthy donors (dated by TCRdb to 2016 to 2017). For context, the study as a whole: In an earlier analysis of 450 to 750 of the donors, 276 Gb of sequence data and some 100 million unique TCR beta sequences from roughly 180 million T cells were reported. About 330 gigabases of sequencing data and around 80 million unique TCR sequences made up an early release that covered around 640 HLA-typed donors. The genetic ancestry cluster associated with self-reported Caucasian donors included 81% of the roughly 410 genotyped donors. The study was designed to test whether signatures of past pathogen exposure could be identified by cataloging public T cell receptors. The T cell repertoires of 666 subjects were profiled by immunosequencing and related to cytomegalovirus serostatus. In addition to the first cohort of 666 subjects, a separate validation cohort of 100 to 150 different subjects was used. To predict cytomegalovirus infection status, the study brought together high-throughput TCR immunosequencing, statistical association of individual TCRs with disease status, and machine learning. A later analysis re-analyzed previously published TCR beta repertoires from several hundred donors and added high-resolution HLA genotyping to study TCR occurrence patterns. In the later analysis, no new phenotypic data were used to find candidate immune exposures; instead, reliance was placed on TCR beta sequences and their occurrence across donors. In an earlier analysis of a few hundred of the donors, high-throughput TCR beta sequencing was used to judge whether each TCR beta V gene segment behaved as functional or pseudogenic. Donor age, sex, ethnicity and CMV serostatus were compiled alongside the repertoire data. In a later genetic analysis, genome-wide SNP genotypes for about 65% of the 666 donors were used, and that subset was treated as a discovery cohort. Every discovery cohort repertoire had been produced on one sequencing platform. Class I and class II HLA loci were covered by the typing at four-digit resolution. The number of donors typed differed by locus, with roughly 629-640 for A, B, C, DRB1 and DQB1, around 520 for DQA1, 600 to 610 for DPA1, and 472 for DPB1. Roughly 5 DR-DQ haplotypes were treated as single units for association and clustering because of strong linkage in the cohort. Among some 400 genotyped donors of the cohort, an average of about 220,000 unique TCR beta nucleotide sequences was sequenced per donor, of which roughly 17% were non-productive.

The library was produced with the immunoSEQ multiplex PCR assay. The multiplex PCR relied on a mix of 60 forward primers for TCR Vbeta segments and 13 reverse primers for TCR Jbeta segments. The CDR3 region of rearranged TCR beta genes was amplified from genomic DNA by a multiplex PCR assay. On the Illumina HiSeq System, the amplified TCR beta libraries were sequenced as 87-base-pair reads. The published analysis was carried out like this. Across the 700 or so repertoires, a later analysis counted some 80 million unique TCR beta chains, 8.5 million to 12 million of which were shared by at least two donors. Raw reads were error-corrected and collapsed into unique sequences with a nearest-neighbor algorithm that merged closely related sequences to remove PCR and sequencing errors. CDR3 sequences were aligned to IMGT reference sequences to assign V, D and J gene segments. For a sequence to be retained, at least a six-nucleotide match to both a V gene segment and a J gene segment was required. Rearrangements were classified as productive when the CDR3 lacked stop codons and remained in frame with V and J, and all other rearrangements were classified as non-productive. Following IMGT convention, CDR3 was defined as the stretch from the second conserved V-encoded cysteine to the conserved J-encoded phenylalanine. In an earlier analysis of some 550 of the donors, sequences lacking an unambiguous match to a single V gene segment were excluded. In an earlier analysis of more than 500 of the donors, a V segment was called functional when productive rearrangements were above 56.7%, and segregating when the standard deviation between donors exceeded 5%. A statistical classification framework was built to diagnose cytomegalovirus status from the catalog of TCR beta chain sequences. In a later analysis, TCR nucleotide sequences were compared against IMGT/GENE-DB human TR gene sequences so that V and J genes could be assigned. The TCRdist pipeline was used in a later analysis to assign CDR3 sequences and most-parsimonious VDJ recombination scenarios. In a later analysis, each TCR beta chain was defined by its CDR3 amino acid sequence together with its V-gene family, and reads lacking a unique V-gene family were excluded. As a way to deal with suspected cross-contamination and a sequencing artifact, a later analysis dropped over 550 nucleotide sequences that were highly shared and had low generation probability. In a later analysis, a clonal expansion index for each public chain was calculated from normalized within-repertoire ranks of inferred template counts. In a later analysis, generation probabilities were computed using a VDJ recombination model fitted to out-of-frame rearrangements, and the results were checked against IGoR. A later analysis scored TCR-TCR, TCR-HLA and TCR-CMV co-occurrence with hypergeometric tests, applying a repertoire-size bias correction to TCR pairs. In a later analysis, false discovery rates were estimated by permuting HLA or CMV assignments 20 times. In a later analysis, co-occurring TCRs were grouped with DBSCAN, and TCRdist sequence similarity was added when clustering was performed within HLA-allele-positive subsets. For co-occurrence clustering, repertoires with fewer than 30,000 or more than 120,000 public chains were excluded, along with a handful of repertoires with anomalous nucleotide sharing. TCRdb took this table from immuneACCESS and kept in-frame rearrangements with V and J called. Such tables lack part of the clones; where checked against another copy, unresolved V genes explain under half of the gap, and the rest is unexplained. Clone size and V and J calls were adopted from that table, with D and trimming inferred from the DNA. Counted in this sample were under 200,000 clones; around 79% of them appeared once. The biggest ten clones account for around 0.4% of the sample.

Taken from the germline V gene, the CDR1 and CDR2 loops are SGHTA and FQGNSA. Measured from the cysteine to the phenylalanine, the CDR3 is 13 residues long. CDR3 DNA only is kept here, 39 bases in frame from base 1. V is shortened by 5 bases, J by 3 bases, and the region joining them spans 11 bases. Concerning this clone itself: It lacks a known antigen. Qualities for individual bases were not recorded, and no much larger clone is one base off.

The cohort comprised several hundred healthy bone marrow donors. At the time of sampling, all cohort members were nominally healthy, though unrecorded immune exposures were likely present. The donor tested CMV seropositive, placing the donor among the 289 seropositive members of the cohort. Every donor gave a peripheral blood sample, and the peripheral blood mononuclear cells from that sample were used for TCR beta sequencing. The Qiagen DNeasy Blood Extraction Kit was used to extract genomic DNA from the blood cell samples. Overall study outcomes, separate from this receptor: CMV serostatus was the only immune exposure information available for the cohort. Correlated functional status among segregating V segments might reflect linkage disequilibrium, but an unknown experimental factor could not be ruled out. Because the 87-base-pair reads could not distinguish some IMGT-functional V segments, including TRBV6-2 and TRBV6-3, those segments were excluded. A total of fewer than 200 TCR beta chains were listed by the study as associated with cytomegalovirus. A few of the identified cytomegalovirus-associated TCR beta chains were confirmed in vitro to be specific for cytomegalovirus antigens. In a later analysis, the rate of TCR association differed among HLA loci, with DRB1 alleles having the most associated TCRs and HLA-C alleles having the fewest. Most TCR sequences were observed very rarely across donors, whereas some public TCRs were present in many individuals. The presence/absence analyses assumed that sequencing depth was roughly uniform across donors, and that assumption may not be true. A later analysis found that HLA-associated TCR beta chains were more clonally expanded and had lower generation probabilities than equally common non-associated chains. In an earlier analysis of 587 of the donors, most TCR beta V segments appeared in productive rearrangements about 87% or about 30% of the time, broadly matching IMGT annotations. According to the authors, the approach could potentially be generalized to other disease states and immunological phenotypes. According to a later genetic analysis, donors in an Asian-associated ancestry cluster had fewer N-insertions in productive TCRs than the approximately 630-donor mean. A later genetic analysis associated a missense DCLRE1C variant with V-gene and J-gene trimming of TCR beta chains, and an independent cohort replicated the association. Because some donors lacked HLA typing at each locus, the association tests relied only on the typed subset. Because counts were too low, some 17 rarely observed V segments, including chromosome 9 orphons, were excluded from the earlier analysis of under 650 of the donors. Only TCR beta chains were sequenced in this cohort, and the absence of alpha or paired-chain data limited detectable features. Specific HLA alleles were associated with around 18,000 TCR beta sequences at a false discovery rate of 0.05 in a later analysis. A later analysis found that most CMV-associated TCR beta chains appeared HLA-restricted, with HLA associations seemingly driven largely by CMV exposure. Strong co-occurrence of HLA alleles, especially DR and DQ, made assigning TCR associations to individual alleles difficult. The classifier was reported to diagnose cytomegalovirus status with high specificity and sensitivity in both the original cohort and the validation cohort. A group of highly shared sequence variants was considered likely to be a technical artifact of the sequencing pipeline. A further reported finding was that TCR beta sequences accurately predicted the HLA-A and HLA-B alleles for most subjects in the first cohort. Several of the top co-occurrence clusters appeared to be linked to parvovirus B19, influenza, CMV and Epstein-Barr virus, according to a later analysis.

The specimen sequenced was PBMCs. Rearrangement joined TRBV7-2 to TRBJ2-7; the D gene is possibly TRBD1, with 5 bases matching. This TCR came from a male donor in good health and CMV-seropositive. The base sequence is TGTGCCAGCAGCGGGTTGGACAACTACGAGCAGTACTTC. This yields the protein CASSGLDNYEQYF.